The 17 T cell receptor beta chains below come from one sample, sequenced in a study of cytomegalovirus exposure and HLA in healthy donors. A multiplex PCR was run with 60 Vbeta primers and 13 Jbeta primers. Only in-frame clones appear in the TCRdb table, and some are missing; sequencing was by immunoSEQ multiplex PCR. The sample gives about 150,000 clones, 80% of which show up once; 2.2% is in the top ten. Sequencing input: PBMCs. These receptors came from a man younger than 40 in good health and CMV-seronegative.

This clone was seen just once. The CDR3 loop reads CASSPRGDRGGQPQHF. CDR3 in DNA: TGTGCCAGCAGCCCGAGGGGGGACAGGGGAGGGCAGCCCCAGCATTTT. This chain joins TRBV9 and TRBJ1-5, with 10 bases that match TRBD1. This CDR3 spans 16 amino acids. Germline loops: CDR1 SGDLS, CDR2 YYNGEE. V was pared by 4 bases and J by 7 bases, with 11 bases of the junction left unmatched.

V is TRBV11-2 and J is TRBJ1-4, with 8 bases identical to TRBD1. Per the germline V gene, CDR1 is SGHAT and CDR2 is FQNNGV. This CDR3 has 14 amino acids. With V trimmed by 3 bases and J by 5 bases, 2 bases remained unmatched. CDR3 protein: CASSFGQGNEKLFF. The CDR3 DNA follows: TGTGCCAGCAGCTTCGGACAGGGAAATGAAAAACTGTTTTTT. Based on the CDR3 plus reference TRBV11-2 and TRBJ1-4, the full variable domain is EAGVAQSPRYKIIEKRQSVAFWCNPISGHATLYWYQQILGQGPKLLIQFQNNGVVDDSQLPKDRFSAERLKGVDSTLKIQPAKLEDSAVYLCASSFGQGNEKLFFGSGTQLSVL.

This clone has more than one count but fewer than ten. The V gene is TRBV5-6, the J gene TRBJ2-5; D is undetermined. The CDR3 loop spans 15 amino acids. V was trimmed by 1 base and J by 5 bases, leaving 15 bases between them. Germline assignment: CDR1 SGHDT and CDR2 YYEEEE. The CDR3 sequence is CASSLRWPIQETQYF. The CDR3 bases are TGTGCCAGCAGCTTGCGATGGCCCATTCAGGAGACCCAGTACTTC.

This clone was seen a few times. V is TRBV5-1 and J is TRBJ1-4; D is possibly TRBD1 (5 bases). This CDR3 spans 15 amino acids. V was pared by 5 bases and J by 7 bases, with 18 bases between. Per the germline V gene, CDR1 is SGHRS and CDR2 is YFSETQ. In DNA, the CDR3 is TGCGCCAGCAGGATTACAGGCTCTCAAAGTGAAAAACTGTTTTTT. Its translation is CASRITGSQSEKLFF.

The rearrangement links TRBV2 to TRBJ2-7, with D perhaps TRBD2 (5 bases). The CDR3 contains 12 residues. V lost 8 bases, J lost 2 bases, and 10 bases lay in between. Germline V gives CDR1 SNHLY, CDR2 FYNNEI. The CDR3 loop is CASLDGTYEQYF. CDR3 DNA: TGTGCCAGCTTGGACGGGACCTACGAGCAGTACTTC.

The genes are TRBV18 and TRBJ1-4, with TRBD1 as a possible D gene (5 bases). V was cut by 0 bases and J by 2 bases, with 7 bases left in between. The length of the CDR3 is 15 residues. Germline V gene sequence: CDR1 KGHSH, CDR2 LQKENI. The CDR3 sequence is CASSPPPGTNEKLFF. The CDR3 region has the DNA TGTGCCAGCTCACCACCGCCAGGGACTAATGAAAAACTGTTTTTT.

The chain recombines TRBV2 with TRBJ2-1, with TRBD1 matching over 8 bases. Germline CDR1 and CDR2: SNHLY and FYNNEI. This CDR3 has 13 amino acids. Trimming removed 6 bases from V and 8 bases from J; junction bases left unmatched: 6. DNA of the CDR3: TGTGCCAGCAGCGGGACAGGCCGATATGAGCAGTTCTTC. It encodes CASSGTGRYEQFF.

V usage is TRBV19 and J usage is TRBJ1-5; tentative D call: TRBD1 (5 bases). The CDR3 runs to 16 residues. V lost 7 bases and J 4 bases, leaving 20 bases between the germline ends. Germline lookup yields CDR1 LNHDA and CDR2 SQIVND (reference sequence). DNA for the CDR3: TGTGCCAGTACCTCCTGGGTGGCGGGGGGAAATCAGCCCCAGCATTTT. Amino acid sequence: CASTSWVAGGNQPQHF.

CDR3 bases: TGTGCCAGCAGCCGGTCCGGGACAGGGAATTATGAGCAGTTCTTC. Its translation: CASSRSGTGNYEQFF. The V call is TRBV7-9, the J call TRBJ2-1, with 9 positions matching TRBD1. CDR1 is SEHNR and CDR2 is FQNEAQ in the germline V gene (reference sequence). CDR3 size: 15 residues. Unmatched junction bases numbered 10, after V lost 5 bases and J lost 8 bases. The full variable domain, rest sourced from reference TRBV7-9 and TRBJ2-1, is DTGVSQNPRHKITKRGQNVTFRCDPISEHNRLYWYRQTLGQGPEFLTYFQNEAQLEKSRLLSDRFSAERPKGSFSTLEIQRTEQGDSAMYLCASSRSGTGNYEQFFGPGTRLTVL.

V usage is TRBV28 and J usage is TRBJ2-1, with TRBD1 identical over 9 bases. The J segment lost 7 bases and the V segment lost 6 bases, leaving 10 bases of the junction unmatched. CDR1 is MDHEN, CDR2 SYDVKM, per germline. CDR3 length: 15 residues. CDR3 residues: CASSRRGTGLNEQFF. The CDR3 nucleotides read TGTGCCAGCAGCCGTCGTGGGACAGGGTTGAATGAGCAGTTCTTC.

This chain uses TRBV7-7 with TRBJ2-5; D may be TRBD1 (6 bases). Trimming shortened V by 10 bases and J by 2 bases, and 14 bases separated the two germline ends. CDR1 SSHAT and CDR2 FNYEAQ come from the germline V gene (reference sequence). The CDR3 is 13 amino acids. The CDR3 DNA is TGTGCCATCCTATCGGACAGACAAGAGACCCAGTACTTC. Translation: CAILSDRQETQYF. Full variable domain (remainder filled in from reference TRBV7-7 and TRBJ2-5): GAGVSQSPRYKVTKRGQDVTLRCDPISSHATLYWYQQALGQGPEFLTYFNYEAQPDKSGLPSDRFSAERPEGSISTLTIQRTEQRDSAMYRCAILSDRQETQYFGPGTRLLVL.

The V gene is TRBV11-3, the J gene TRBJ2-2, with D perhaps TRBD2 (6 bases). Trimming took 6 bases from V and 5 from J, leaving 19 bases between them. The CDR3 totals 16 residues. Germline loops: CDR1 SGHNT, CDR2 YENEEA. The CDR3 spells CASSWLSGAETGELFF. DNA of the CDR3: TGTGCCAGCAGTTGGTTATCGGGAGCGGAGACCGGGGAGCTGTTTTTT.

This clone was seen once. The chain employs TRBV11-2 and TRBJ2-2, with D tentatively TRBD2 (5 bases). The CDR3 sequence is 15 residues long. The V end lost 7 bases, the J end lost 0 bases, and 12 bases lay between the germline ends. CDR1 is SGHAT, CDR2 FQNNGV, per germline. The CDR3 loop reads CASKRLGTNTGELFF. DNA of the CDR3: TGTGCCAGCAAGCGGCTGGGGACGAACACCGGGGAGCTGTTTTTT. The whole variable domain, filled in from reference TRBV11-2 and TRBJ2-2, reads EAGVAQSPRYKIIEKRQSVAFWCNPISGHATLYWYQQILGQGPKLLIQFQNNGVVDDSQLPKDRFSAERLKGVDSTLKIQPAKLEDSAVYLCASKRLGTNTGELFFGEGSRLTVL.

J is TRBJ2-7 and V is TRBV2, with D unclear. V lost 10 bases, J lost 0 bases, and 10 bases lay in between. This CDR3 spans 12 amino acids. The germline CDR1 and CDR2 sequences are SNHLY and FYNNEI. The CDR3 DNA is TGTGCCACAGCGATGCGCTCCTACGAGCAGTACTTC. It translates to CATAMRSYEQYF.

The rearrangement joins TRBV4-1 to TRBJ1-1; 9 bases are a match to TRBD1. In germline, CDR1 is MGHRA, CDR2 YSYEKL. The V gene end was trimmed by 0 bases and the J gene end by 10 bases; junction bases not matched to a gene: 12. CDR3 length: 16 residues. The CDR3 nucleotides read TGCGCCAGCAGCCAAGACGTCGTGACAGGGGGATTGGTAGCTTTCTTT. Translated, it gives CASSQDVVTGGLVAFF.

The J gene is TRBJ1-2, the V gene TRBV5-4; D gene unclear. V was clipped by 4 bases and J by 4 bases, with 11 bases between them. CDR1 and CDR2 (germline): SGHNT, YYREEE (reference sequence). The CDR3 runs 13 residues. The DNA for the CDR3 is TGTGCCAGCAGCGTTTCCTTTATCTATGGCTACACCTTC. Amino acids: CASSVSFIYGYTF.

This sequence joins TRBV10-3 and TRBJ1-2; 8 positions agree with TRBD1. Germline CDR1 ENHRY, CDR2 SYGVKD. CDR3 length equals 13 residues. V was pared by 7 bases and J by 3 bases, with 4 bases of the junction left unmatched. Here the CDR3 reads CAITRGQDYGYTF. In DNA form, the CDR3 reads TGTGCCATCACTAGGGGACAGGACTATGGCTACACCTTC.